The clone carrying this T cell receptor (beta chain) was observed a few times. What it binds is not known. The CDR3 runs to 15 residues. CDR1 and CDR2 (germline): SGHRS, YFSETQ. The V end lost 4 bases, the J end lost 2 bases, and 13 bases lay between the germline ends. The data are from a study of post-analysis software for immune sequencing data. The authors incorporated unique molecular identifiers into the TCR beta cDNA libraries. T cells numbering about 1 to 10 million gave rise to around 500,000 cDNA molecules. A single record per CDR3 protein comes from TCRdb applying MiXCR to the PCR reads. The sample comprises a few hundred thousand distinct CDR3 sequences, around 37% of which are singletons, and roughly 12% rests with the top ten. Whole-study results and caveats: Controls showed lower frequencies than patients for five TRBV segments, and TRBV5-6, TRBV5-1 and TRBV20-1 were among these. Co-batched samples clustered tightly together by F measure. For normalized Chao1 diversity, multiple sclerosis patients scored significantly lower than controls did.

The source is a girl aged 5 to 17 with multiple sclerosis. This sequence joins TRBV5-1 and TRBJ1-3; tentative D call: TRBD1 (5 bases). Sequencing input: blood. Here the CDR3 DNA reads TGCGCCAGCAGCATCGGGGACCTCCCTGGAAACACCATATATTTT. As protein: CASSIGDLPGNTIYF. Supplemented by reference TRBV5-1 and TRBJ1-3, the full variable domain reads KAGVTQTPRYLIKTRGQQVTLSCSPISGHRSVSWYQQTPGQGLQFLFEYFSETQRNKGNFPGRFSGRQFSNSRSEMNVSTLELGDSALYLCASSIGDLPGNTIYFGEGSWLTVV.